This TCR beta chain was captured by sequencing in a study of monozygotic twins with inflammatory bowel disease. The study, taken as a whole, reports: The study found lower TCRbeta diversity (inverse Simpson) in IBD patients than in healthy co-twins. Twins with IBD had fewer clonotypes in common with others than healthy twins, particularly during disease activity.

The authors used about 4,000 ng of total RNA per TCR library. One entry per CDR3 protein, without DNA, is what TCRdb gives after re-calling the 5' RACE reads. The clone table shows over 350,000 distinct CDR3 sequences, with the ten largest holding just over 2.5%. As to this clonotype: The antigen is not known.

Material: blood. This receptor was taken from a human donor with ulcerative colitis or Crohn's disease, or a healthy co-twin of an affected twin (not recorded which).

The CDR3 region is CACKKSDRGLPGANVLTF. The J gene is TRBJ2-6, the V gene TRBV30; TCRdb indicates TRBD1, and absent DNA this call remains unverified. This CDR3 spans 18 amino acids. Germline-derived CDR1 and CDR2 are GTSNPN and SVGIG (reference sequence).